This T cell receptor beta chain derives from a study of T cells in Graves' hyperthyroidism and ophthalmopathy. Study-wide results and caveats: A median about 6 months before onset, the model predicted ophthalmopathy.

Aged 18 to 65, the patients had hyperthyroidism that was newly diagnosed and had lasted under 2 months. Diagnostic assessment was based on clinical symptoms, serum thyroxine and TRAb, thyroid ultrasound and orbital computed tomography. This clonotype was observed at least ten times. Its antigen remains unidentified. Deletions cut 5 bases from V and 8 bases from J, with 18 bases between. Per germline, CDR1 LNHDA and CDR2 SQIVND (reference sequence). The CDR3 runs 15 residues. Amplification of TCR beta CDR3 regions used RNA as the template. The TCR CDR3 was amplified in a first-round RT-PCR using the HTBI primer set. TCRdb re-called the multiplex PCR reads through MiXCR, storing one row per CDR3 protein. The table has about 480,000 distinct CDR3 sequences, around 15% seen once; the top ten hold 15% to 20%.

Sequencing input: blood. The V gene is TRBV19, the J gene TRBJ1-4; D perhaps matches TRBD1 (5 bases). This TCR was sampled from a woman between 18 and 29 years old with Graves' hyperthyroidism. CDR3 nucleotides: TGTGCCAGTAGTGGAGTCGGGACTCAGGAGGAAAAACTGTTTTTT. This codes for CASSGVGTQEEKLFF.